The rows below give T cell receptor beta chains drawn from one sample of a study of identical twins. TCRdb passed the 5' RACE reads through MiXCR, listing each CDR3 protein once. The table shows 400,000 to 600,000 distinct CDR3 sequences, with approximately 20% occurring only once. This sample was shared with a second study, whose subject was yellow fever vaccine responses in identical twins.

The sequenced sample was CD4+ T cells sorted from blood. The source is a woman between 18 and 29 years old in good health. CDR3s include the opening cysteine and the closing phenylalanine or tryptophan. Fields, in order: J gene, clone size, V gene, D gene, CDR3 DNA, CDR3 protein. A D gene is named only where the DNA matches it firmly. The size entry is marked missing in some rows and otherwise reads once, few, many or a size class.

J gene: TRBJ2-2
clone size: few
V gene: TRBV12-3/TRBV12-4
D gene: .
CDR3 DNA: .
CDR3 protein: CASILALVSMGELFF

J gene: TRBJ2-2
clone size: .
V gene: TRBV7-2
D gene: TRBD2
CDR3 DNA: TGTGCCAGCAGACAGCTTAGCGGGAGATACCGCGGCGGGGAGCTGTTTTTT
CDR3 protein: CASRQLSGRYRGGELFF

J gene: TRBJ2-1
clone size: .
V gene: TRBV5-1
D gene: .
CDR3 DNA: TGCGCCAGCAGCCCGCGACTAGGGATTTACAATGAGCAGTTCTTC
CDR3 protein: CASSPRLGIYNEQFF

J gene: TRBJ2-7
clone size: .
V gene: TRBV27
D gene: TRBD1
CDR3 DNA: TGTGCCAGCAGTGCTAACCGGGACAGGGTTGAGCAGTACTTC
CDR3 protein: CASSANRDRVEQYF

J gene: TRBJ1-2
clone size: few
V gene: TRBV14
D gene: .
CDR3 DNA: TGTGCCAGCAGGCAGACAGGAGTGATGTATGGCTACACCTTC
CDR3 protein: CASRQTGVMYGYTF

J gene: TRBJ2-2
clone size: few
V gene: TRBV7-7
D gene: .
CDR3 DNA: TGTGCCACCGCGCTCCCTCTTAGCGTGAACACCGGGGAGCTGTTTTTT
CDR3 protein: CATALPLSVNTGELFF

J gene: TRBJ1-1
clone size: .
V gene: TRBV7-3
D gene: .
CDR3 DNA: TGTGCCAGCAGCTCCGGACCGGACACTGAAGCTTTCTTT
CDR3 protein: CASSSGPDTEAFF

J gene: TRBJ1-1
clone size: .
V gene: TRBV18
D gene: .
CDR3 DNA: TGTGCCAGCTCACCACCCAAGCCTGCTGAAGCTTTCTTT
CDR3 protein: CASSPPKPAEAFF

J gene: TRBJ2-1
clone size: .
V gene: TRBV24-1
D gene: TRBD2
CDR3 DNA: TGTGCCACCAGTGATGCGGGAGCCCGCAATGAGCAGTTCTTC
CDR3 protein: CATSDAGARNEQFF

J gene: TRBJ2-7
clone size: few
V gene: TRBV20-1
D gene: .
CDR3 DNA: TGCAGTGCTAGGCACAGGGTGTCCTACGAGCAGTACTTC
CDR3 protein: CSARHRVSYEQYF

J gene: TRBJ1-1
clone size: few
V gene: TRBV12-3/TRBV12-4
D gene: TRBD1
CDR3 DNA: TGTGCCAGCGGACAGGGGGCGACTGGAGCTTTCTTT
CDR3 protein: CASGQGATGAFF

J gene: TRBJ2-3
clone size: .
V gene: TRBV9
D gene: TRBD2
CDR3 DNA: TGTGCCAGCAGCCCTAGCGGGTGGGGCACAGATACGCAGTATTTT
CDR3 protein: CASSPSGWGTDTQYF

J gene: TRBJ1-2
clone size: few
V gene: TRBV11-2
D gene: .
CDR3 DNA: TGTGCCAGCAGCTTAGGTCTGCCAGACTATGGCTACACCTTC
CDR3 protein: CASSLGLPDYGYTF

J gene: TRBJ2-1
clone size: few
V gene: TRBV6-5
D gene: .
CDR3 DNA: TGTGCCAGCAGTTACTCGAAAGGCCCATGGGGCAATGAGCAGTTCTTC
CDR3 protein: CASSYSKGPWGNEQFF

J gene: TRBJ2-2
clone size: .
V gene: TRBV3-1
D gene: TRBD2
CDR3 DNA: TGTGCCAGCAGCCGAGTCTCCGGGACTAAAACCGGGGAGCTGTTTTTT
CDR3 protein: CASSRVSGTKTGELFF

J gene: TRBJ2-3
clone size: .
V gene: TRBV5-1
D gene: TRBD2
CDR3 DNA: TGCGCCAGCAGCTTAAGACTAGCGGGAGGGCCGGGACCCACAGATACGCAGTATTTT
CDR3 protein: CASSLRLAGGPGPTDTQYF

J gene: TRBJ1-1
clone size: .
V gene: TRBV12-3/TRBV12-4
D gene: .
CDR3 DNA: TGTGCCAGCAGTCCCAGGTCCAGTGGGAACACTGAAGCTTTCTTT
CDR3 protein: CASSPRSSGNTEAFF

J gene: TRBJ2-1
clone size: few
V gene: TRBV18
D gene: .
CDR3 DNA: TGTGCCAGCTCACCCAACGCCAGGGGTGAGCAGTTCTTC
CDR3 protein: CASSPNARGEQFF

J gene: TRBJ2-4
clone size: few
V gene: TRBV28
D gene: .
CDR3 DNA: TGTGCCAGCAGTTTGGAGGGGGGCGATTTTTCCCTAGCCAAAAACATTCAGTACTTC
CDR3 protein: CASSLEGGDFSLAKNIQYF

J gene: TRBJ2-7
clone size: many
V gene: TRBV5-1
D gene: .
CDR3 DNA: TGCGCCAGCAGCTTGGATTACTACGAGCAGTACTTC
CDR3 protein: CASSLDYYEQYF

J gene: TRBJ1-2
clone size: few
V gene: TRBV2
D gene: .
CDR3 DNA: TGTGCCAGCAGGGCCGGGACCGTTGGCTACACCTTC
CDR3 protein: CASRAGTVGYTF

J gene: TRBJ2-1
clone size: .
V gene: TRBV7-6
D gene: .
CDR3 DNA: TGTGCCAGCAGCCGGCGGACAGCCGGTCCGCGTACTTCCTACAATGAGCAGTTCTTC
CDR3 protein: CASSRRTAGPRTSYNEQFF

J gene: TRBJ1-3
clone size: few
V gene: TRBV20-1
D gene: TRBD1
CDR3 DNA: TGCAGTGCCCGGGACAGAACCCTCTCTGGAAACACCATATATTTT
CDR3 protein: CSARDRTLSGNTIYF

J gene: TRBJ2-1
clone size: few
V gene: TRBV4-1
D gene: TRBD1
CDR3 DNA: TGCGCCAGCAGCCAAGACAGGGGGCGTGGGCAGTTCTTC
CDR3 protein: CASSQDRGRGQFF

J gene: TRBJ2-7
clone size: few
V gene: TRBV12-3/TRBV12-4
D gene: TRBD2
CDR3 DNA: TGTGCCAGCAGTTCCCAACCGGGACTAGTCGGAGAGCAGTACTTC
CDR3 protein: CASSSQPGLVGEQYF

J gene: TRBJ2-5
clone size: few
V gene: TRBV11-2
D gene: .
CDR3 DNA: TGTGCCAGCAGTTATGGGACACTGCAAGAGACCCAGTACTTC
CDR3 protein: CASSYGTLQETQYF

J gene: TRBJ2-3
clone size: many
V gene: TRBV27
D gene: TRBD1
CDR3 DNA: TGTGCCAGCAGTTTAGGGACAGGGATCACAGATACGCAGTATTTT
CDR3 protein: CASSLGTGITDTQYF

J gene: TRBJ2-1
clone size: few
V gene: TRBV6-1
D gene: .
CDR3 DNA: TGTGCCAGTGCCGGGGGGCCCGCCTACAATGAGCAGTTCTTC
CDR3 protein: CASAGGPAYNEQFF

J gene: TRBJ2-3
clone size: many
V gene: TRBV2
D gene: TRBD1
CDR3 DNA: TGTGCCAGCATTAGGGACAGGCCTACTAGCACAGATACGCAGTATTTT
CDR3 protein: CASIRDRPTSTDTQYF

J gene: TRBJ1-4
clone size: few
V gene: TRBV7-2
D gene: .
CDR3 DNA: TGTGCCAGCAGCTTAGGCGGGACAAGTAATGAAAAACTGTTTTTT
CDR3 protein: CASSLGGTSNEKLFF

J gene: TRBJ2-7
clone size: .
V gene: TRBV5-5
D gene: TRBD1
CDR3 DNA: TGTGCCAGCAGCTGGATGGGACAGGGCGACGAGCAGTACTTC
CDR3 protein: CASSWMGQGDEQYF

J gene: TRBJ1-2
clone size: .
V gene: TRBV29-1
D gene: .
CDR3 DNA: TGCAGCGCATGGGGGACTAACTATGGCTACACCTTC
CDR3 protein: CSAWGTNYGYTF

J gene: TRBJ1-5
clone size: .
V gene: TRBV3-1
D gene: TRBD1
CDR3 DNA: TGTGCCAGCAGCCTACAGGGGGCGGGGAGCAATCAGCCCCAGCATTTT
CDR3 protein: CASSLQGAGSNQPQHF

J gene: TRBJ2-2
clone size: .
V gene: TRBV12-1
D gene: .
CDR3 DNA: TGCGCCAGCGGTAGACACACCGGGGAGCTGTTTTTT
CDR3 protein: CASGRHTGELFF

J gene: TRBJ2-2
clone size: few
V gene: TRBV20-1
D gene: .
CDR3 DNA: TGCAGTCTGGAGCAGGGGATATCGAACACCGGGGAGCTGTTTTTT
CDR3 protein: CSLEQGISNTGELFF

J gene: TRBJ2-1
clone size: few
V gene: TRBV7-2
D gene: .
CDR3 DNA: TGTGCCAGCAGCTTATCCACAGGGACATCCTACAATGAGCAGTTCTTC
CDR3 protein: CASSLSTGTSYNEQFF

J gene: TRBJ2-7
clone size: .
V gene: TRBV10-3
D gene: .
CDR3 DNA: TGTGCCATCGGATCAACTAGTCCCTACGAGCAGTACTTC
CDR3 protein: CAIGSTSPYEQYF

J gene: TRBJ2-1
clone size: .
V gene: TRBV12-3/TRBV12-4
D gene: TRBD2
CDR3 DNA: TGTGCCAGCAGTTCCGGGACTAGCGGGAGGGTTGATGAGCAGTTCTTC
CDR3 protein: CASSSGTSGRVDEQFF

J gene: TRBJ2-7
clone size: .
V gene: TRBV7-8
D gene: TRBD1
CDR3 DNA: TGTGCCAGCAGCTTAGGACAGGGGGTCAACGAGCAGTACTTC
CDR3 protein: CASSLGQGVNEQYF

J gene: TRBJ2-7
clone size: .
V gene: TRBV20-1
D gene: .
CDR3 DNA: TGCAGTGCTTCCCACACCGGAAAGCAGTACTTC
CDR3 protein: CSASHTGKQYF

J gene: TRBJ2-1
clone size: .
V gene: TRBV3-1
D gene: TRBD2
CDR3 DNA: TGTGCCAGCAGTTTAAGGGCTAGCGGGGGGGCCCATGAGCAGTTCTTC
CDR3 protein: CASSLRASGGAHEQFF

J gene: TRBJ1-1
clone size: .
V gene: TRBV7-9
D gene: .
CDR3 DNA: TGTGCCAGCAGCTTAATAGGTGTGGAGAACACTGAAGCTTTCTTT
CDR3 protein: CASSLIGVENTEAFF

J gene: TRBJ2-1
clone size: .
V gene: TRBV5-1
D gene: .
CDR3 DNA: TGCGCCAGCAGCTTGTATTTGGGGACCAATGAGCAGTTCTTC
CDR3 protein: CASSLYLGTNEQFF

J gene: TRBJ1-6
clone size: few
V gene: TRBV12-3/TRBV12-4
D gene: .
CDR3 DNA: TGTGCCAGCAAAACAGGGTCCCGGTCACCCCTCCACTTT
CDR3 protein: CASKTGSRSPLHF

J gene: TRBJ1-1
clone size: few
V gene: TRBV29-1
D gene: TRBD1
CDR3 DNA: TGCAGCGTCTCGGACAGGATGAACACTGAAGCTTTCTTT
CDR3 protein: CSVSDRMNTEAFF

J gene: TRBJ1-2
clone size: .
V gene: TRBV20-1
D gene: .
CDR3 DNA: TGCAGTGCCGGGACGGAGGTCTATGGCTACACCTTC
CDR3 protein: CSAGTEVYGYTF